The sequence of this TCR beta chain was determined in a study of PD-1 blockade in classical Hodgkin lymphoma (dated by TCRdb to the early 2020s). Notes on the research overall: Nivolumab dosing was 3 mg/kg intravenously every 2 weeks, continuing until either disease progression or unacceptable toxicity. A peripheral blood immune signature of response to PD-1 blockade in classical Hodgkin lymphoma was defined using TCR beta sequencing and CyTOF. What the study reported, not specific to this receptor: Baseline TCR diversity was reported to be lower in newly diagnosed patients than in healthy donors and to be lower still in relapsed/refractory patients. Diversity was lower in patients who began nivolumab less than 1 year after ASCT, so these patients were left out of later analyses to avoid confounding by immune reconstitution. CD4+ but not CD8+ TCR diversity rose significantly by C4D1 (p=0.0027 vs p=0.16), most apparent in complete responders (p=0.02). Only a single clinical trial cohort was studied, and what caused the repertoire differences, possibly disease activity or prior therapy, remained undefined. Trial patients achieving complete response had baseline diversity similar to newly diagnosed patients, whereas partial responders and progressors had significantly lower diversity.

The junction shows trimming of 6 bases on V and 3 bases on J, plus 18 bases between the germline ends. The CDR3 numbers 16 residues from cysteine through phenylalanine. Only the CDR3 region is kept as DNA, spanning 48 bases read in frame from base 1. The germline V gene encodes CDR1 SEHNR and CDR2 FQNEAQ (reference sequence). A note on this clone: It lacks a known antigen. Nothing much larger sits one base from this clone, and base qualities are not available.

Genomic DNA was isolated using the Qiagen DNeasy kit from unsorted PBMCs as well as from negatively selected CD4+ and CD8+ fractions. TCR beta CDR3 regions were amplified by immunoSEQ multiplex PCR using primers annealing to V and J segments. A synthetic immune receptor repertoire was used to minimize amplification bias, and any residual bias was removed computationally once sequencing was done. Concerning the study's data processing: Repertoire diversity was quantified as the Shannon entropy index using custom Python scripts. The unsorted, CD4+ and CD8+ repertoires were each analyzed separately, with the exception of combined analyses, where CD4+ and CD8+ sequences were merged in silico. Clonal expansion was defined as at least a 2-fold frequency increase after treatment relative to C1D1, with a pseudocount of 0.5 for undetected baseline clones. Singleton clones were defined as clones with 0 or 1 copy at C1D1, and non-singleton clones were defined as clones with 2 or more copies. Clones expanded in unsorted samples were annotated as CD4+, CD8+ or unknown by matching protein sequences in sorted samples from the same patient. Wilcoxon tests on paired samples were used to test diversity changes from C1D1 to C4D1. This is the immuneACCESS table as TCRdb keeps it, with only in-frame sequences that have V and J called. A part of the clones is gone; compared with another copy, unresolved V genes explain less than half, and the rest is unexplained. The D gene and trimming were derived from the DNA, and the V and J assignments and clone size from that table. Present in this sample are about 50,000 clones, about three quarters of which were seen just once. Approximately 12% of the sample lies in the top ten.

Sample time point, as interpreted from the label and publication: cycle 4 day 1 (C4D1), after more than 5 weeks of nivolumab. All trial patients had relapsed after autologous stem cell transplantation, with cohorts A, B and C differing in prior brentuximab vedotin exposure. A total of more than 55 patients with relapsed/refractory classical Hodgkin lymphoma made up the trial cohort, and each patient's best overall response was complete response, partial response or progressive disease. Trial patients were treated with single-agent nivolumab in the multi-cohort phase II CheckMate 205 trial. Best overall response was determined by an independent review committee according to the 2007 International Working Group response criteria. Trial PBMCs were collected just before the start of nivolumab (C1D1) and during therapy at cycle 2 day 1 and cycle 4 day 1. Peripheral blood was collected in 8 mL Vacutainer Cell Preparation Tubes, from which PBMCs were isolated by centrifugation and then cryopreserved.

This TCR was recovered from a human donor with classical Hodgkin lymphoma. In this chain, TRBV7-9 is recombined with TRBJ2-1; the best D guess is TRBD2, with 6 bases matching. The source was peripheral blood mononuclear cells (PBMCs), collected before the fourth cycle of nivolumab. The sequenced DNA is TGTGCCAGCAGTTCGACTAGGGGCCCTCTCTACAATGAGCAGTTCTTC. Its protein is CASSSTRGPLYNEQFF. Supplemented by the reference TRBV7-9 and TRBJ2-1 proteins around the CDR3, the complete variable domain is DTGVSQNPRHKITKRGQNVTFRCDPISEHNRLYWYRQTLGQGPEFLTYFQNEAQLEKSRLLSDRFSAERPKGSFSTLEIQRTEQGDSAMYLCASSSTRGPLYNEQFFGPGTRLTVL.